One sample yielded the 10 T cell receptor beta chains listed below, sequenced in a study of T cells expressing NK-cell markers. TCRdb reprocessed the 5' RACE reads and reports one entry per CDR3 protein, with no DNA. The repertoire table contains hundreds of thousands of distinct CDR3 sequences. The sample was blood T cells: a sorted CD56 or NKG2C T cell subset, CD4+ or CD8+ T cells, or bulk PBMC T cells (not recorded which). The receptor source for this set is a woman between 18 and 70 years old in good health.

J is TRBJ1-2 and V is TRBV29-1; TCRdb names TRBD1, which stays unverified in the absence of DNA. CDR3 length: 13 amino acids. CDR1 is SQVTM, CDR2 ANQGSEA, per germline. The CDR3 is CSVLQGSNYGYTF.

The chain carries TRBV5-6 and TRBJ1-2. This CDR3 comprises 13 residues. CDR1 is SGHDT, CDR2 YYEEEE, per germline. This CDR3 reads CASSLWQGEGYTF.

This rearrangement joins TRBV4-1 to TRBJ2-3; lacking DNA, the TRBD2 call made by TCRdb goes unchecked. The CDR3 consists of 15 residues. Germline lookup yields CDR1 MGHRA and CDR2 YSYEKL. CDR3 amino acids: CASSQRVLNTDTQYF.

The genes are TRBV6-4 and TRBJ1-4; the D call of TRBD1 rests on TCRdb alone, since no DNA is present to check it. Germline CDR1 is MRHNA and CDR2 is SNTAGT. The CDR3 is 19 amino acids. The CDR3 is CASSDLVAHNRDGDEKLFF.

The J gene is TRBJ2-6, the V gene TRBV6-2 or TRBV6-3; TCRdb lists TRBD2, though no DNA is available to test this call. Germline V gene data show CDR1 as MNHEY and CDR2 as SVGEGT. This CDR3 region has 18 residues. Here the CDR3 reads CASSERVSATSGANVLTF.

This sequence joins TRBV12-3 or TRBV12-4 and TRBJ2-1; TCRdb names TRBD2, which stays unverified in the absence of DNA. This CDR3 is built from 15 residues. The CDR3 loop is CASSFVGQSYNEQFF.

The V and J genes are TRBV12-3 or TRBV12-4 and TRBJ1-2. This CDR3 contains 14 residues. Here the CDR3 reads CASSLGRESQGYTF.

V gene TRBV6-1 combines with J gene TRBJ1-5. CDR1 and CDR2 from the germline V gene are MNHNS and SASEGT. The CDR3 spans 16 residues. This CDR3 reads CASSGWALLSSQPQHF.

The chain couples TRBV12-3 or TRBV12-4 to TRBJ1-1; checking the TCRdb D call of TRBD1 is not possible without DNA. This CDR3 spans 13 amino acids. CDR3 region: CASSFPGQGGAFF.

V usage is TRBV30 and J usage is TRBJ2-7; the D call from TCRdb, TRBD2, cannot be confirmed without DNA. CDR1 GTSNPN and CDR2 SVGIG come from the germline V gene (reference sequence). The CDR3 is 15 amino acids. The CDR3 sequence is CAWPQTSGRSYEQYF.